This T cell receptor beta chain originates from a study of blood T cells in healthy people across ages. Samples had at least 6 million PBMCs isolated from them. Study-wide results and limits: Changes in expanded clonotypes were possibly confounded, as the CMV status of donors was unknown.

Concerning this clonotype: Its antigen remains unknown. Compared with germline, one end of the junction differs, possibly owing to a read error.

The CDR3 is 15 residues long. The germline CDR1 and CDR2 sequences are SGHRS and YFSETQ. The use of a sample-barcoded 5' primer and a J-beta primer mix characterized a second PCR of 7 to 11 cycles. TCRdb recomputed calls from the 5' RACE reads with MiXCR, one row per CDR3 protein. The sample contains 1.8 million or so distinct CDR3 sequences, roughly two fifths of which appear only once. The sequence came from a human donor in good health. Material for sequencing was blood. The V call is TRBV5-1, the J call TRBJ1-6; 9 bases align to TRBD1. CDR3 coding DNA: TGCGCCAGCAGCGTGACAGGGGGTGTTAATTCACCCCGCCACTTT. Protein product: CASSVTGGVNSPRHF.